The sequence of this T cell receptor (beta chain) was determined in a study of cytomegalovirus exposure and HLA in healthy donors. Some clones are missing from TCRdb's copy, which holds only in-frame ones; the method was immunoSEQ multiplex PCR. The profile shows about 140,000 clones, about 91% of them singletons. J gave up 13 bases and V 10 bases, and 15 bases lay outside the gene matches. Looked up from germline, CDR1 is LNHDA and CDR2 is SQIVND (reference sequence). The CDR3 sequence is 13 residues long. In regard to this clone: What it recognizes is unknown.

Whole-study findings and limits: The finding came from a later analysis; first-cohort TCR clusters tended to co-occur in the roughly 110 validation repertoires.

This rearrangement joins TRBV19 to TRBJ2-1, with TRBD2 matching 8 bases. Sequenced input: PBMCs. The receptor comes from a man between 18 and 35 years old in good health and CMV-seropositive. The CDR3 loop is CATSQVAGGPQFF. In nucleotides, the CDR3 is TGTGCCACCTCGCAGGTTGCGGGGGGACCCCAGTTCTTC.